Following are 15 T cell receptor beta chains from one sample sequenced in a study of T cells in localized non-small cell lung cancer. Assay used: immunoSEQ multiplex PCR; TCRdb lists only in-frame clones, some missing. The data contain under 2,000 clones, under 50% of them singletons. The source was lung tumor tissue, collected before any cancer treatment. Receptors were obtained from a male donor aged 60 or over with stage II lung adenocarcinoma.

The chain joins TRBV18 to TRBJ2-7; the D gene could be TRBD1 or TRBD2 (5 bases each). V was cut by 5 bases and J by 1 base, with 15 bases left in between. There are 15 residues in the CDR3. Looked up from germline, CDR1 is KGHSH and CDR2 is LQKENI. This CDR3 is CASSSGRRTSYEQYF. The CDR3 nucleotides read TGTGCCAGCTCATCGGGACGTAGAACGTCCTACGAGCAGTACTTC.

The chain links TRBV19 to TRBJ1-1; TRBD1 might be the D (6 bases). Germline CDR1 and CDR2: LNHDA and SQIVND (reference sequence). V lost 5 bases and J lost 5, with 15 bases in between. The CDR3 totals 14 residues. The CDR3 sequence is CASSYPGGQTEAFF. The CDR3 region has the DNA TGTGCCAGTAGTTATCCGGGGGGGCAAACTGAAGCTTTCTTT.

This clone showed up just a few times. The rearrangement uses TRBV6-8 and TRBJ2-6; D not certain. Germline V gene data show CDR1 as MNHGY and CDR2 as SAAAGT. The length of the CDR3 is 13 residues. Deletions cut 7 bases from V and 2 bases from J, with 6 bases between. The CDR3 coding sequence is TGTGCCAGCACGGGCCCTGGGGCCAACGTCCTGACTTTC. Encoded protein: CASTGPGANVLTF.

V gene TRBV11-3 combines with J gene TRBJ2-3; 10 nucleotides match TRBD2. Per germline, CDR1 SGHNT and CDR2 YENEEA. V dropped 5 bases and J dropped 0; count of bases not matched to a gene: 8. The CDR3 is 17 amino acids. CDR3 sequence: CASSPRQTSGSTDTQYF. CDR3 nucleotides: TGTGCCAGCAGCCCGCGCCAGACTAGCGGGAGCACAGATACGCAGTATTTT.

The table lists this clone with a few counts. This chain joins TRBV28 and TRBJ2-1; 8 bases map to TRBD2. CDR3 length: 13 amino acids. Germline CDR1 reads MDHEN; CDR2 reads SYDVKM. V trimming: 6 bases; J trimming: 12 bases; junction bases outside the gene matches: 10. The CDR3 reads CASRATGRGGQFF. In nucleotides, the CDR3 is TGTGCCAGCAGGGCGACAGGACGGGGGGGGCAGTTCTTC.

The V and J genes are TRBV15 and TRBJ1-4, with D uncertain. Germline V CDR1 and CDR2: LNHNV, YYDKDF (reference sequence). This CDR3 is built from 16 residues. Trimming pared 0 bases from V and 0 bases from J, leaving 8 bases between. CDR3 coding DNA: TGTGCCACCAGCAGAGATTTGGTGGCAACTAATGAAAAACTGTTTTTT. Translating gives CATSRDLVATNEKLFF.

Relative to its sample, this clone is medium-sized. This chain links TRBV6-1 with TRBJ2-7, with D possibly TRBD1 on 5 matching bases. Germline CDR1 is MNHNS and CDR2 is SASEGT. This CDR3 comprises 15 residues. Trimming cost V 1 base and J 4 bases, with 14 bases left between them. CDR3 coding DNA: TGTGCCAGCAGTGAAGGGGCCAGGGCGTTTTACGAGCAGTACTTC. It codes for CASSEGARAFYEQYF.

The genes are TRBV29-1 and TRBJ1-1; 7 positions agree with TRBD1. After removal of 5 bases from V and 6 bases from J, the junction contained 6 bases not matched to a gene. The germline V gene has CDR1 SQVTM and CDR2 ANQGSEA. This CDR3 has 12 amino acids. CDR3 residues: CSVQQGTAEAFF. The DNA for the CDR3 is TGCAGCGTTCAACAGGGGACCGCTGAAGCTTTCTTT.

This chain links TRBV19 with TRBJ2-7; D ambiguous. Germline V gives CDR1 LNHDA, CDR2 SQIVND (reference sequence). CDR3 size: 15 residues. V was clipped by 7 bases and J by 0 bases, with 16 bases between them. The DNA of the CDR3 is TGTGCCAGTAAGCAGACTGGCAAATCCTCCTACGAGCAGTACTTC. Its protein is CASKQTGKSSYEQYF.

The chain couples TRBV30 to TRBJ2-6, with 9 bases fitting TRBD1. Germline V gene data show CDR1 as GTSNPN and CDR2 as SVGIG (reference sequence). The CDR3 totals 16 residues. V was pared by 3 bases and J by 0 bases, with 3 bases of the junction left unmatched. The CDR3 region is CAWRRDRDSGANVLTF. The CDR3, as DNA: TGTGCCTGGAGGCGGGACAGGGACTCTGGGGCCAACGTCCTGACTTTC.

This clone was counted only a few times. The genes are TRBV30 and TRBJ1-5, with 7 nucleotides matching TRBD1. With V trimmed by 0 bases and J by 7 bases, 6 bases remained unmatched. CDR1 and CDR2 (germline): GTSNPN, SVGIG (reference sequence). This CDR3 has 14 residues. CDR3 in DNA: TGTGCCTGGAGTGTACGAGGGGGCAGCCAGCCCCAGCATTTT. It translates to CAWSVRGGSQPQHF.

This clone ranks as large. The chain uses TRBV6-8 and TRBJ1-1, with D unresolved. Germline values: CDR1 MNHGY, CDR2 SAAAGT. V was cut by 2 bases and J by 0 bases, with 10 bases left in between. The CDR3 spans 15 residues. CDR3 DNA: TGTGCCAGCAGTTACACGGACTCTCTGAACACTGAAGCTTTCTTT. Its translation: CASSYTDSLNTEAFF.

By its share, this clone is medium-sized. The rearrangement links TRBV6-8 to TRBJ2-1, with D tentatively TRBD1 (6 bases). The CDR3 spans 12 residues. CDR1 and CDR2 from the germline V gene are MNHGY and SAAAGT. V was pared by 4 bases and J by 8 bases, with 9 bases between. Here the CDR3 DNA reads TGTGCCAGCAGTTCAGGGGTGGATGAGCAGTTCTTC. Residues: CASSSGVDEQFF.

This chain connects TRBV28 to TRBJ1-2; D is possibly TRBD1 (5 bases). Germline V gene sequence: CDR1 MDHEN, CDR2 SYDVKM. The ends were cut back, 2 bases at V and 7 bases at J, with 11 bases in the middle. This CDR3 has 13 amino acids. The DNA of the CDR3 is TGTGCCAGCAGTTTAGCCTCAGGGAGTGGCTACACCTTC. Its protein is CASSLASGSGYTF.

The chain couples TRBV29-1 to TRBJ2-7, with 15 bases that match TRBD2. This CDR3 is built from 15 residues. Germline trimming cut 6 bases from V and 3 bases from J; bases unmatched to any gene: 6. Germline values: CDR1 SQVTM, CDR2 ANQGSEA. The CDR3 region has the DNA TGCAGCGTGACCGGGACTAGCGGGAGGAGCTACGAGCAGTACTTC. Residues: CSVTGTSGRSYEQYF.